The 8 T cell receptor beta chains given below trace back to one sample, sequenced in a study of tumor-infiltrating lymphocytes in localized non-small cell lung cancer. Sequencing was performed with immunoSEQ multiplex PCR; in TCRdb, only in-frame clones are kept and a portion is missing. The sample includes about 16,000 clones, more than 65% seen only once; the top ten take 5.5% to 7.5%. The sample comprised lung tumor tissue. The receptors come from a human donor with non-small cell lung cancer.

V and J are TRBV4-1 and TRBJ1-2; D uncertain. Trimming cost V 4 bases and J 10 bases, with 31 bases left between them. CDR3 length: 18 amino acids. Germline assignment: CDR1 MGHRA and CDR2 YSYEKL. CDR3: CASSLPRAATRLGVAYTF. The CDR3 region has the DNA TGCGCCAGCAGCCTCCCGCGGGCTGCAACAAGATTGGGAGTTGCCTACACCTTC.

This clone was seen only a few times. The chain joins TRBV7-9 to TRBJ1-4, with D perhaps TRBD1 (6 bases). The CDR3 runs to 15 residues. Trimming shortened V by 6 bases and J by 3 bases, and 14 bases separated the two germline ends. Germline-derived CDR1 and CDR2 are SEHNR and FQNEAQ (reference sequence). The CDR3: CASSLMGAANEKLFF. The CDR3, as DNA: TGTGCCAGCAGTCTCATGGGGGCCGCTAATGAAAAACTGTTTTTT.

The rearrangement links TRBV4-3 to TRBJ2-3; perhaps TRBD2 as D (5 bases). The CDR3 loop spans 15 amino acids. Trimming removed 0 bases from V and 5 bases from J, with 12 bases in between. Germline values: CDR1 LGHNA, CDR2 YSLEER. Here the CDR3 DNA reads TGCGCCAGCAGCCAAGACCGGCTAGCAGGAGATACGCAGTATTTT. Translated: CASSQDRLAGDTQYF.

The chain employs TRBV7-2 and TRBJ2-2, with D perhaps matching TRBD2 (6 bases). This CDR3 region has 14 residues. Germline CDR1 is SGHTA and CDR2 is FQGNSA. V was shortened by 5 bases and J by 1 base, with 8 bases between the two germline ends. The CDR3 sequence: CASSQGGNTGELFF. The DNA of the CDR3 is TGTGCCAGCAGCCAGGGAGGGAACACCGGGGAGCTGTTTTTT. The entire variable domain, with the rest obtained from reference TRBV7-2 and TRBJ2-2, is as follows: GAGVSQSPSNKVTEKGKDVELRCDPISGHTALYWYRQSLGQGLEFLIYFQGNSAPDKSGLPSDRFSAERTGGSVSTLTIQRTQQEDSAVYLCASSQGGNTGELFFGEGSRLTVL.

The rearrangement uses TRBV5-5 and TRBJ1-3; D is ambiguous. Germline lookup yields CDR1 SGHKS and CDR2 YYEKEE (reference sequence). V shed 5 bases and J shed 4 bases, with 13 bases lying between them. This CDR3 has 14 amino acids. The CDR3: CASSIQRAGNTIYF. CDR3 DNA sequence: TGTGCCAGCAGTATCCAAAGGGCGGGAAACACCATATATTTT. Using reference TRBV5-5 and TRBJ1-3 for the parts outside the CDR3, the full variable domain is DAGVTQSPTHLIKTRGQQVTLRCSPISGHKSVSWYQQVLGQGPQFIFQYYEKEERGRGNFPDRFSARQFPNYSSELNVNALLLGDSALYLCASSIQRAGNTIYFGEGSWLTVV.

Details on this clone: At one boundary the junction diverges from the germline segment, which might be a read error. The genes are TRBV10-3 and TRBJ1-1; TRBD1 matches 7 bases. The CDR3 loop spans 16 amino acids. The germline CDR1 and CDR2 sequences are ENHRY and SYGVKD. The CDR3 reads CASSTYRGTVNTEAFF. The CDR3 nucleotides are TGTGCCAGCAGTACCTATAGGGGGACAGTCAACACTGAAGCTTTCTTT.

This chain links TRBV11-3 with TRBJ2-3; D may correspond to TRBD1 or TRBD2 (5 bases each). Trimming removed 5 bases from V and 0 bases from J, with 15 bases in between. Germline V gene lookup returns CDR1 SGHNT and CDR2 YENEEA. The CDR3 has 16 residues. The CDR3 sequence is CASSTRTGPSTDTQYF. CDR3 nucleotides: TGTGCCAGCAGCACACGGACGGGGCCTAGCACAGATACGCAGTATTTT.

The chain recombines TRBV5-1 with TRBJ2-5; D not certain. Germline V gives CDR1 SGHRS, CDR2 YFSETQ. V lost 5 bases and J 1 base, leaving 12 bases between the germline ends. The CDR3 runs 14 residues. The CDR3 reads CASSPGRIQETQYF. CDR3 nucleotide sequence: TGCGCCAGCAGTCCCGGACGGATCCAAGAGACCCAGTACTTC.